Below, one T cell receptor beta chain is given with its context. Its antigen remains unknown. V dropped 4 bases and J dropped 7 bases, with 16 bases sitting between them. The germline V gene encodes CDR1 SGHTA and CDR2 FQGNSA. This CDR3 has 15 amino acids. This entry comes from a study of cytomegalovirus exposure and HLA in healthy donors. Whole-study context: Earlier work reported about 110 million unique TCR beta sequences from 150 million to 200 million T cells.

Overall study findings and caveats: Several of the most significant clusters appeared, in a later analysis, to be linked to common viral pathogens. Accounts indicate the classifier identified cytomegalovirus status with strong specificity and sensitivity. Across all donors, roughly uniform sequencing depth was an assumption of the presence/absence analyses.

Primers included in the PCR were 60 Vbeta and 13 Jbeta primers. Measured with immunoSEQ multiplex PCR; TCRdb has only the in-frame clones, and not every one. The repertoire has some 190,000 clones, about 80% of them found once; the top ten carry about 1.9%. The receptor was derived from a woman aged 25 to 45 in good health and CMV-seronegative. Sequenced sample: PBMCs. V and J are TRBV7-2 and TRBJ2-2; D is possibly TRBD1 (5 bases). The CDR3 loop is CASSSRADGGGELFF. The CDR3 nucleotides are TGTGCCAGCAGCTCCAGGGCAGACGGCGGCGGGGAGCTGTTTTTT.